What follows describes a single T cell receptor (beta chain). The data are from a study of blood T cell repertoires in COVID-19. Study-wide background: Both acute and convalescent COVID-19 samples were obtained from the United States, Italy and Spain. The analysed material was cDNA or gDNA that came from T cells, B-cell-depleted T cells, or PBMCs.

As handled by the study authors: Nucleated cell counts were estimated from reference gene primer amplification. Profiling relied on immunoSEQ multiplex PCR, and the TCRdb table lists in-frame clones only, not all of them. V and J calls and clone size are given by that table; D and trimming were obtained from the DNA. The sample includes about 21,000 clones, roughly 83% of them seen just once. CDR1 is ENHRY and CDR2 is SYGVKD in the germline V gene. The CDR3 is made up of 12 amino acids. J gave up 5 bases and V 7 bases, and 2 bases lay outside the gene matches. The chain links TRBV10-3 to TRBJ2-1, with 7 bases fitting TRBD2. Sequencing used peripheral blood. This TCR was recovered from a man aged 35 to 55 with acute or convalescent COVID-19. The CDR3 loop is CAITGTNNEQFF. CDR3 coding DNA: TGTGCCATCACCGGGACTAACAATGAGCAGTTCTTC.